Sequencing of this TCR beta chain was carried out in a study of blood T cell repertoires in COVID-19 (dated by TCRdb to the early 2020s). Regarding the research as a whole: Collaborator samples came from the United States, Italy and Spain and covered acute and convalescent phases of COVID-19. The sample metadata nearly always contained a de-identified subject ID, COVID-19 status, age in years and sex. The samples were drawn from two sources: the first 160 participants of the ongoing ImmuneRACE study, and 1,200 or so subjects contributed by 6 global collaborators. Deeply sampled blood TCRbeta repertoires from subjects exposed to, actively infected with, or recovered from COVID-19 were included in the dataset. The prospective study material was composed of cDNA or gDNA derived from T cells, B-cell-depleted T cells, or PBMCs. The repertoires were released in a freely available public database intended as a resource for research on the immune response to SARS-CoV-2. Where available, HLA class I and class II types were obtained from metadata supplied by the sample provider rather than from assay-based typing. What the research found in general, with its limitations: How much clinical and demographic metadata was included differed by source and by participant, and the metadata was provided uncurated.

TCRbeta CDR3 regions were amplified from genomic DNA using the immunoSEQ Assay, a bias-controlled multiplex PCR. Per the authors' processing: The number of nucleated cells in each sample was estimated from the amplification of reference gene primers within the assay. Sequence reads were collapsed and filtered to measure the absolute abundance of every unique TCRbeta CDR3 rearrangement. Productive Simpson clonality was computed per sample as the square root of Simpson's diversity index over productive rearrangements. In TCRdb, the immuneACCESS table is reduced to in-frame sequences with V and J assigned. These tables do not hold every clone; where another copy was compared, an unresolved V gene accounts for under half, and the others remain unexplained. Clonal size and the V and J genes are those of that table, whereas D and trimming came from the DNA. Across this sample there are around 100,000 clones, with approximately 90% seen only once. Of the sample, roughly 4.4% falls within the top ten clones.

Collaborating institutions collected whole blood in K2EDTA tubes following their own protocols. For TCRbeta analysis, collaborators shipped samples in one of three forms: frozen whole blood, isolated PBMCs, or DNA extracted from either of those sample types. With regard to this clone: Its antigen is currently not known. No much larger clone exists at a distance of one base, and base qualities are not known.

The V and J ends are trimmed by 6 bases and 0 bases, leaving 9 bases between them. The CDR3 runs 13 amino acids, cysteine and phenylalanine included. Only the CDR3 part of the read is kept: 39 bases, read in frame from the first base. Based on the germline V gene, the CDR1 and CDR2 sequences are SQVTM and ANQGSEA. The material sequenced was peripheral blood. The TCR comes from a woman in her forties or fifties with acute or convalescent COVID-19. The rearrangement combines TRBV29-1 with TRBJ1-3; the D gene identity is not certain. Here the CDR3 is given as CSVLTNSGNTIYF. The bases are TGCAGCGTATTGACAAACTCTGGAAACACCATATATTTT.